The entry below describes one TCR beta chain. In the original workflow: Cell counts per sample came from amplifying reference gene primers. Assay: immunoSEQ multiplex PCR; the TCRdb copy retains only in-frame clones and omits some. V, J and clone size reflect that table, while D and trimming were determined from the DNA. The sample has 300,000 to 350,000 clones, 90% seen once. The data belong to a study of blood T cell repertoires in COVID-19. In the study overall: Sources were T cells, B-cell-depleted T cells, or PBMCs; the material itself was cDNA or gDNA.

The Seattle patients joined while their infection was active and were tracked longitudinally afterward. The V end lost 4 bases, the J end lost 3 bases, and 15 bases lay between the germline ends. The CDR3 length is 15 residues. Germline CDR1 SEHNR, CDR2 FQNEAQ (reference sequence). Sequenced sample: peripheral blood. V gene TRBV7-9 combines with J gene TRBJ1-2; D is unresolved. The clonotype was recovered from a woman in her thirties or forties with COVID-19, enrolled during active disease. The CDR3 loop reads CASSSPSIGDYGYTF. CDR3 sequence (DNA): TGTGCCAGCAGCTCTCCTTCGATCGGGGACTATGGCTACACCTTC. The full variable domain, its missing parts supplied by reference TRBV7-9 and TRBJ1-2, is DTGVSQNPRHKITKRGQNVTFRCDPISEHNRLYWYRQTLGQGPEFLTYFQNEAQLEKSRLLSDRFSAERPKGSFSTLEIQRTEQGDSAMYLCASSSPSIGDYGYTFGSGTRLTVV.